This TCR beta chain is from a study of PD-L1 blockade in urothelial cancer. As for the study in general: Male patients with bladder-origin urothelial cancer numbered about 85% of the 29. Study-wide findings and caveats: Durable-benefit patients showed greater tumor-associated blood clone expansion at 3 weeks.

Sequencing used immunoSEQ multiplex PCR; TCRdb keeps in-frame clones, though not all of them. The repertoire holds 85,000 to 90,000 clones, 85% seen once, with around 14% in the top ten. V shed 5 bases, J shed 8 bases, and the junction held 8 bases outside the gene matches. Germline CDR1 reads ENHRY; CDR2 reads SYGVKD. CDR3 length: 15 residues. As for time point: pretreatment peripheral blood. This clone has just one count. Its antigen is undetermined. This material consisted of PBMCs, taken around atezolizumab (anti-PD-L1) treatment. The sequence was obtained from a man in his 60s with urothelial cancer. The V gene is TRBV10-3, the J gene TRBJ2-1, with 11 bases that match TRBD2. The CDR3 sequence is CAISSTSGSRDEQFF. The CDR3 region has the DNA TGTGCCATCAGTTCAACTAGCGGGAGTAGGGATGAGCAGTTCTTC.